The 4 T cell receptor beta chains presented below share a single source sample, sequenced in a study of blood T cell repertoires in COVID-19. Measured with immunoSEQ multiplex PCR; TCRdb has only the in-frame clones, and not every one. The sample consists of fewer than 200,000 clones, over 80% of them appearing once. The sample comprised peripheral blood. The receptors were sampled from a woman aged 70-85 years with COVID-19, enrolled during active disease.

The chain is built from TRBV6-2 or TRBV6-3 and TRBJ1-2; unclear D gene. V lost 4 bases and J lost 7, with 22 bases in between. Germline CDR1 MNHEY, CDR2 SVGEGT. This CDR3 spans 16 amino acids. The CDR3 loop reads CASSSGNPNPTSGYTF. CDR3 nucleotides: TGTGCCAGCAGTTCGGGTAACCCTAACCCAACAAGTGGCTACACCTTC.

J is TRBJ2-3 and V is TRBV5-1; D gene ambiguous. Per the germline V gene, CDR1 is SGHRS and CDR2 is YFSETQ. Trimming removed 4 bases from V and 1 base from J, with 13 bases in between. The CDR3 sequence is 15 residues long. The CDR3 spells CASSQPQAGTDTQYF. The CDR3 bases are TGCGCCAGCAGCCAACCTCAGGCAGGCACAGATACGCAGTATTTT.

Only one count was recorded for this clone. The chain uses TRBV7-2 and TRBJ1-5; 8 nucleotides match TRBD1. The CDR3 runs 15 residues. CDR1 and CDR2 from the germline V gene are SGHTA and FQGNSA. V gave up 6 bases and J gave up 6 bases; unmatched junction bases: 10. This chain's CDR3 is CASSPPGQGAQPQHF. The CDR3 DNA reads TGTGCCAGCAGTCCGCCTGGACAGGGCGCTCAGCCCCAGCATTTT. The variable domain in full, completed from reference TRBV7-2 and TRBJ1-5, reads GAGVSQSPSNKVTEKGKDVELRCDPISGHTALYWYRQSLGQGLEFLIYFQGNSAPDKSGLPSDRFSAERTGGSVSTLTIQRTQQEDSAVYLCASSPPGQGAQPQHFGDGTRLSIL.

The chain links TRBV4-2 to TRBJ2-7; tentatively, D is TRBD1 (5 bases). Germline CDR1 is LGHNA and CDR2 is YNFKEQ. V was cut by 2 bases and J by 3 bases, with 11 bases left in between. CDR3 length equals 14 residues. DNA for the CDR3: TGTGCCAGCAGCCAAAGGGGAAGGGGCTACGAGCAGTACTTC. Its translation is CASSQRGRGYEQYF.